The 32 T cell receptor beta chains given below trace back to one sample, sequenced in a study of breast tumors, draining lymph nodes, adjacent tissues. TCRdb re-called the multiplex PCR reads with MiXCR, one entry per CDR3 protein. Of 200,000 to 250,000 distinct CDR3 sequences detected, approximately 36% appear once; the ten largest clones hold over 3.5%. Breast cancer patients provided tissue from their axillary draining lymph nodes. The sequencing input was axillary lymph node tissue. The receptors shown here come from a female donor with breast cancer. Some clones in this sample may be carry-over from other donors' samples.

This clonotype was found many times. Here the CDR3 reads CASSQDEASAETQYF. CDR3 in DNA: TGTGCCAGCAGCCAAGATGAGGCTAGCGCGGAGACCCAGTACTTC. V usage is TRBV4-2 and J usage is TRBJ2-5, with a weak D call TRBD2 (6 bases). V was trimmed by 0 bases and J by 5 bases, leaving 13 bases between them. This CDR3 is 15 amino acids long. Germline CDR1 LGHNA, CDR2 YNFKEQ.

Only a few counts were recorded for this clonotype. The chain uses TRBV20-1 and TRBJ1-1; 8 bases match TRBD1. V shed 0 bases and J 1 base; nucleotides not matched to a gene: 4. The CDR3 runs 15 residues. CDR1 and CDR2 from the germline V gene are DFQATT and SNEGSKA (reference sequence). The CDR3 bases are TGCAGTGCTAGAGACAGGGGGCGCAGGAACACTGAAGCTTTCTTT. This translates into CSARDRGRRNTEAFF.

This chain links TRBV9 with TRBJ2-7; D possibly corresponds to TRBD2 (6 bases). V was pared by 0 bases and J by 4 bases, with 11 bases between. The CDR3 has 14 amino acids. Germline V lookup: CDR1 SGDLS, CDR2 YYNGEE. The CDR3 loop is CASSVDEGGYEQYF. CDR3 sequence (DNA): TGTGCCAGCAGCGTAGATGAGGGAGGATACGAGCAGTACTTC.

This chain connects TRBV15 to TRBJ1-2, with no clear D. The V end lost 3 bases, the J end lost 1 base, and 12 bases lay between the germline ends. The germline V gene has CDR1 LNHNV and CDR2 YYDKDF (reference sequence). This CDR3 spans 15 amino acids. The CDR3 here is CATSSLDRGNYGYTF. The CDR3 nucleotides are TGTGCCACCAGCAGCTTGGATCGGGGTAACTATGGCTACACCTTC.

V usage is TRBV2 and J usage is TRBJ2-5; 13 positions agree with TRBD2. Germline CDR1 and CDR2: SNHLY and FYNNEI. V lost 5 bases and J lost 4; bases outside the gene matches: 4. The CDR3 is made up of 15 amino acids. CDR3 coding DNA: TGTGCCAGCAGTCGACTAGCGGGGGGCCTAGAGACCCAGTACTTC. Residues: CASSRLAGGLETQYF.

As for this clonotype: A much larger clone differs from this one at a single base, so this may be a read error. The missing conserved phenylalanine or tryptophan at the end of this CDR3 makes a read error likely. V is TRBV19 and J is TRBJ1-3; D remains unclear. Trimming pared 3 bases from V and 0 bases from J, leaving 12 bases between. Germline V gene sequence: CDR1 LNHDA, CDR2 SQIVND (reference sequence). This CDR3 has 16 amino acids. This chain's CDR3 is CASSMKIVYSGNTIYS. CDR3 nucleotide sequence: TGTGCCAGTAGTATGAAGATAGTCTACTCTGGAAACACCATATATTCT.

This clonotype was picked up a small number of times. The chain carries TRBV6-5 and TRBJ2-7; D possibly matches TRBD1 or TRBD2 (5 bases each). Trimming cost V 5 bases and J 0 bases, with 14 bases left between them. This CDR3 contains 15 residues. Germline assignment: CDR1 MNHEY and CDR2 SVGAGI. The CDR3 bases are TGTGCCAGCAGTAATGGGTATGGGGGCTCCTACGAGCAGTACTTC. It is translated as CASSNGYGGSYEQYF.

In this sample, this clonotype turned up many times. The genes are TRBV18 and TRBJ2-2, with a weak D call TRBD1 (6 bases). There are 15 residues in the CDR3. CDR1 and CDR2 from the germline V gene are KGHSH and LQKENI. Between the trimmed V and J ends, which lost 2 bases and 3 bases, there was a span of 10 bases. The CDR3 loop is CASSPTPGDTGELFF. The CDR3, as DNA: TGTGCCAGCTCACCAACCCCAGGGGACACCGGGGAGCTGTTTTTT.

This clonotype has ten or more counts. The chain joins TRBV15 to TRBJ2-7; 10 bases are shared with TRBD2. Germline V lookup: CDR1 LNHNV, CDR2 YYDKDF (reference sequence). After removal of 0 bases from V and 0 bases from J, the junction contained 11 bases not matched to a gene. The CDR3 runs 19 residues. The CDR3 DNA is TGTGCCACCAGCAGAGATTGGGAAAAGCGGGAGGGCCCCTCCTACGAGCAGTACTTC. Its protein product is CATSRDWEKREGPSYEQYF.

This clonotype was picked up many times. The chain uses TRBV2 and TRBJ2-6; D might be TRBD1 (5 bases). Germline V CDR1 and CDR2: SNHLY, FYNNEI. Trimming removed 6 bases from V and 0 bases from J, with 9 bases in between. The CDR3 consists of 15 residues. The CDR3 nucleotides read TGTGCCAGCAGAGATGACAGCTCTGGGGCCAACGTCCTGACTTTC. It yields the protein CASRDDSSGANVLTF.

The sample holds one count of this clonotype. The chain is built from TRBV12-3 or TRBV12-4 and TRBJ1-1; D call uncertain. The length of the CDR3 is 13 residues. The V end was cut by 6 bases, the J end by 4 bases, with 12 bases between. CDR3 nucleotide sequence: TGTGCCAGCAGGGATGCATCCTTCACTGAAGCTTTCTTT. Amino acid sequence: CASRDASFTEAFF.

V gene TRBV3-2 combines with J gene TRBJ2-2; the table's D call, TRBD2, was not checked against the DNA. TRBV3-2 represents a pseudogene. This CDR3 region has 18 residues. The CDR3 spells CASSQDSSGGPNTGELFF. In DNA form, the CDR3 reads TGTGCCAGCAGCCAAGATTCTAGCGGGGGACCTAACACCGGGGAGCTGTTTTTT.

This clonotype was detected ten times or more. The chain joins TRBV9 to TRBJ2-2, with no clear D. V was cut by 0 bases and J by 4 bases, with 4 bases left in between. This CDR3 is 13 amino acids long. CDR1 and CDR2 (germline): SGDLS, YYNGEE. The CDR3 reads CASSVVPTGELFF. The CDR3 nucleotides read TGTGCCAGCAGCGTAGTCCCCACCGGGGAGCTGTTTTTT.

Comments on this clonotype: A much more abundant neighbour one base away suggests this may be a read error. This rearrangement joins TRBV6-2 or TRBV6-3 to TRBJ1-6; the match to TRBD1 covers 9 bases. The CDR3 covers 13 residues. Germline V CDR1 and CDR2: MNHEY, SVGEGT. V was pared by 11 bases and J by 8 bases, with 7 bases of the junction left unmatched. Here the CDR3 DNA reads TGTGCCGGCCGGGACAGGGCTTATTCACCCCTCCACTTT. As protein: CAGRDRAYSPLHF.

This clonotype was seen at least ten times. This rearrangement joins TRBV6-5 to TRBJ1-5; D perhaps matches TRBD1 (5 bases). The CDR3 is 13 amino acids. Trimming removed 2 bases at V and 7 bases at J, with 9 bases between. Per the germline V gene, CDR1 is MNHEY and CDR2 is SVGAGI. The CDR3 here is CASSYGGAQPQHF. In DNA, the CDR3 is TGTGCCAGCAGTTACGGAGGGGCCCAGCCCCAGCATTTT.

This clonotype showed up many times. The rearrangement uses TRBV5-1 and TRBJ1-2; 8 nucleotides align to TRBD1. Germline assignment: CDR1 SGHRS and CDR2 YFSETQ. V was pared by 7 bases and J by 5 bases, with 13 bases of the junction left unmatched. This CDR3 has 15 residues. For the CDR3, the DNA is TGCGCCAGCCAAATGGAGACAGGGGTGTGGTATGGCTACACCTTC. It specifies CASQMETGVWYGYTF.

This clonotype was found many times. The chain has TRBV10-2 and TRBJ2-7; 7 bases line up with TRBD1. The CDR3 consists of 14 residues. V shed 6 bases and J 4 bases; nucleotides not matched to a gene: 9. Germline CDR1 is WSHSY and CDR2 is SAAADI. In DNA, the CDR3 is TGCGCCAGCAGCCGTACAGGGGTGGATTACGAGCAGTACTTC. It yields the protein CASSRTGVDYEQYF.

This clonotype was seen many times. The chain uses TRBV9 and TRBJ2-1, with TRBD2 matching 7 bases. CDR3 size: 16 residues. Germline lookup yields CDR1 SGDLS and CDR2 YYNGEE. J gave up 6 bases and V 4 bases, and 13 bases lay outside the gene matches. The CDR3 bases are TGTGCCAGCAGCCCCTCGCCGGGTAGCGGGTCCAATGAGCAGTTCTTC. It encodes CASSPSPGSGSNEQFF. The variable domain in full, with the rest retrieved from reference TRBV9 and TRBJ2-1, is DSGVTQTPKHLITATGQRVTLRCSPRSGDLSVYWYQQSLDQGLQFLIQYYNGEERAKGNILERFSAQQFPDLHSELNLSSLELGDSALYFCASSPSPGSGSNEQFFGPGTRLTVL.

V and J are TRBV6-2 or TRBV6-3 and TRBJ2-2; 12 positions match TRBD2. This CDR3 is 17 amino acids long. V shed 2 bases, J shed 4 bases, and the junction held 5 bases outside the gene matches. Looked up from germline, CDR1 is MNHEY and CDR2 is SVGEGT. In nucleotides, the CDR3 is TGTGCCAGCAGTTACACTAGCGGGGGGCCGCGCACCGGGGAGCTGTTTTTT. Protein: CASSYTSGGPRTGELFF.

This clonotype appeared many times. The chain is built from TRBV5-5 and TRBJ1-5; no clear D gene. Looked up from germline, CDR1 is SGHKS and CDR2 is YYEKEE (reference sequence). Between the trimmed V and J ends, which lost 4 bases and 0 bases, there was a span of 11 bases. This CDR3 contains 15 residues. CDR3 sequence reads: CASSVNIYSNQPQHF. The CDR3, as DNA: TGTGCCAGCAGCGTAAACATTTATAGCAATCAGCCCCAGCATTTT.

CDR3 nucleotides: TGTGCCAGCAGCTTAGTAGGGGGAGGGACAGGGGAGCTGTTTTTT. It codes for CASSLVGGGTGELFF. The rearrangement links TRBV7-2 to TRBJ2-2; a weak D match, TRBD2 (7 bases). CDR1 is SGHTA, CDR2 FQGNSA, per germline. V was cut by 1 base and J by 8 bases, with 14 bases left in between. This CDR3 is built from 15 residues.

A word on this clonotype: One end of the junction fails to match germline, which may point to a read error. The genes are TRBV7-2 and TRBJ1-6, with D possibly TRBD1 on 6 matching bases. Germline assignment: CDR1 SGHTA and CDR2 FQGNSA. The CDR3 covers 14 residues. The CDR3 DNA is TGTGCCACCAGCAGGGGAGGGGGAGGACTCCCCCTCCACTTT. This translates into CATSRGGGGLPLHF.

V gene TRBV24-1 combines with J gene TRBJ1-5; unclear D gene. The ends were cut back, 1 base at V and 3 bases at J, with 9 bases in the middle. The CDR3 runs to 15 residues. Germline CDR1 KGHDR, CDR2 SFDVKD. The chain's CDR3 is CATSDFRVLNQPQHF. In nucleotides, the CDR3 is TGTGCCACCAGTGATTTCCGGGTGCTCAATCAGCCCCAGCATTTT.

V usage is TRBV6-5 and J usage is TRBJ2-2; 13 nucleotides agree with TRBD2. The junction had 2 bases not matched to a gene; V was cut back by 2 bases and J by 5 bases. This CDR3 comprises 16 residues. CDR1 is MNHEY and CDR2 is SVGAGI in the germline V gene. This CDR3 reads CASSYTSGRGTGELFF. CDR3 bases: TGTGCCAGCAGTTACACTAGCGGGAGGGGTACCGGGGAGCTGTTTTTT.

This clonotype has a count of ten or more. J is TRBJ2-3 and V is TRBV24-1, with TRBD1 as a possible D gene (5 bases). From germline, CDR1 is KGHDR and CDR2 SFDVKD. The CDR3 loop spans 14 amino acids. V was clipped by 3 bases and J by 1 base, with 7 bases between them. CDR3 region: CATSDTQGTDTQYF. The CDR3 coding sequence is TGTGCCACCAGTGATACACAGGGCACAGATACGCAGTATTTT.

This clonotype was counted many times. The V and J genes are TRBV7-9 and TRBJ2-5; tentative D call: TRBD1 (5 bases). Germline V gene sequence: CDR1 SEHNR, CDR2 FQNEAQ (reference sequence). Trimming removed 6 bases at V and 8 bases at J, with 10 bases between. The CDR3 has 11 amino acids. The CDR3 sequence: CASRYQGTQYF. As DNA, the CDR3 is TGTGCCAGCAGGTACCAGGGTACCCAGTACTTC.

With respect to this clonotype: A read error may explain this, as a much larger clone is one base away. The V gene is TRBV5-1, the J gene TRBJ2-1; D might be TRBD2 (5 bases). This CDR3 comprises 16 residues. Germline assignment: CDR1 SGHRS and CDR2 YFSETQ. The germline V and J ends were trimmed by 7 bases and 2 bases, with 19 bases remaining between them. CDR3 sequence: CASRESGSSPYNEQFF. CDR3 sequence (DNA): TGCGCCAGCCGGGAATCGGGGTCTAGCCCCTACAATGAGCAGTTCTTC.

The gene calls are TRBV7-6 and TRBJ2-3, with 11 bases aligning to TRBD1. From germline, CDR1 is SGHVS and CDR2 FNYEAQ. This CDR3 region has 18 residues. The junction had 16 bases not matched to a gene; V was cut back by 7 bases and J by 4 bases. CDR3 region: CASTGTGGRAGGSDTQYF. The CDR3 coding sequence is TGTGCCAGCACCGGGACAGGGGGACGAGCGGGAGGATCAGATACGCAGTATTTT.

This clonotype was counted at least ten times. This chain links TRBV25-1 with TRBJ2-3, with 10 nucleotides matching TRBD1. V dropped 4 bases and J dropped 3; count of bases not matched to a gene: 1. The CDR3 spans 14 residues. CDR1 is MGHDK and CDR2 is SYGVNS in the germline V gene. The CDR3 here is CASSGDRGTDTQYF. CDR3 DNA: TGTGCCAGCAGTGGGGACAGGGGAACAGATACGCAGTATTTT.

There are many counts of this clonotype. The chain links TRBV7-2 to TRBJ2-5, with TRBD2 matching 10 bases. Trimming at V came to 5 bases and at J to 3 bases, leaving 9 bases not matched to a gene. The CDR3 runs to 16 residues. Germline CDR1 is SGHTA and CDR2 is FQGNSA. The CDR3, as DNA: TGTGCCAGCAGCGAACGACAGGGACTAGCGAAAGAGACCCAGTACTTC. It translates to CASSERQGLAKETQYF.

This chain uses TRBV5-4 with TRBJ1-6; D is possibly TRBD1 (5 bases). The CDR3 has 14 residues. Germline loops: CDR1 SGHNT, CDR2 YYREEE (reference sequence). The ends were cut back, 5 bases at V and 6 bases at J, with 12 bases in the middle. Here the CDR3 reads CASRTGTVNSPLHF. The CDR3 DNA reads TGTGCCAGCAGGACCGGGACGGTTAATTCACCCCTCCACTTT. The full variable domain, its missing parts supplied by reference TRBV5-4 and TRBJ1-6, is ETGVTQSPTHLIKTRGQQVTLRCSSQSGHNTVSWYQQALGQGPQFIFQYYREEENGRGNFPPRFSGLQFPNYSSELNVNALELDDSALYLCASRTGTVNSPLHFGNGTRLTVT.

Many counts were recorded for this clonotype. The rearrangement joins TRBV6-6 to TRBJ1-2; D gene uncertain. CDR1 is MNHNY and CDR2 is SVGAGI in the germline V gene (reference sequence). The CDR3 runs 17 residues. Trimming took 5 bases from V and 2 from J, leaving 21 bases between them. DNA for the CDR3: TGTGCCAGCAGTCCCCGTCTCAATCACGAGTTCAACTATGGCTACACCTTC. Encoded protein: CASSPRLNHEFNYGYTF.